The 2 T cell receptor beta chains presented below share a single source sample, sequenced in a study of blood T cell repertoires in COVID-19 (dated by TCRdb to about 2020). Library preparation employed the immunoSEQ multiplex PCR assay. TCRdb carries this immuneACCESS record with in-frame sequences only. Its versions omit some clonotypes, under half of them owing to an unresolved V gene in the studies checked, with the rest unexplained. For this sample there are approximately 350,000 clones; 85% to 90% appear just once. Roughly 1% of the sample is held by the ten biggest clonotypes. Sequencing was carried out using PBMCs or T cells enriched from blood (not recorded which). These receptors all stem from a man aged 18 to 30 who had recovered from COVID-19.

The chain links TRBV9 to TRBJ1-2; 8 bases line up with TRBD1. This CDR3 is 19 amino acids long. Germline values: CDR1 SGDLS, CDR2 YYNGEE. The J segment lost 2 bases and the V segment lost 0 bases, leaving 15 bases of the junction unmatched. The CDR3 bases are TGTGCCAGCAGCGTAGAGTCTGCCCCAAGGACAGGGCGCAACTATGGCTACACCTTC. This sequence encodes CASSVESAPRTGRNYGYTF.

This chain links TRBV7-2 with TRBJ2-7; a weak D match, TRBD2 (6 bases). V was trimmed by 5 bases and J by 6 bases, leaving 14 bases between them. CDR3 size: 13 residues. Germline CDR1 reads SGHTA; CDR2 reads FQGNSA. The CDR3 region has the DNA TGTGCCAGCAGCCGCCTACGGGGGTCCGAGCAGTACTTC. Translated: CASSRLRGSEQYF. Drawing the rest from reference TRBV7-2 and TRBJ2-7, the complete variable domain is GAGVSQSPSNKVTEKGKDVELRCDPISGHTALYWYRQSLGQGLEFLIYFQGNSAPDKSGLPSDRFSAERTGGSVSTLTIQRTQQEDSAVYLCASSRLRGSEQYFGPGTRLTVT.